A single sample is the source of the 7 T cell receptor beta chains below, sequenced in a study of cytomegalovirus exposure and HLA in healthy donors. Researchers ran the PCR with 60 Vbeta and 13 Jbeta primers. Produced via immunoSEQ multiplex PCR; TCRdb's table is partial and in-frame only. The repertoire holds 75,000 to 100,000 clones, 7.5% to 8.5% seen once, with under 3% in the top ten. Sequences were obtained from PBMCs. The receptors derive from a man between 45 and 60 years old in good health and CMV-seronegative.

The chain carries TRBV28 and TRBJ1-1, with D uncertain. Looked up from germline, CDR1 is MDHEN and CDR2 is SYDVKM. The CDR3 runs 13 residues. Trimming cost V 11 bases and J 0 bases, with 13 bases left between them. The CDR3 DNA is TGTGCCCACTCTCTAAAAATGAACACTGAAGCTTTCTTT. Its translation is CAHSLKMNTEAFF.

This clone came up a few times. This chain connects TRBV9 to TRBJ2-1; TRBD1 aligns across 9 bases. Germline V gene sequence: CDR1 SGDLS, CDR2 YYNGEE. The V gene end was trimmed by 3 bases and the J gene end by 0 bases; junction bases not matched to a gene: 4. The length of the CDR3 is 16 residues. In DNA form, the CDR3 reads TGTGCCAGCAGCGAGGGGACAGGGAGCTCCTACAATGAGCAGTTCTTC. This codes for CASSEGTGSSYNEQFF.

The chain joins TRBV7-6 to TRBJ1-1; D uncertain. This CDR3 region has 14 residues. Germline CDR1 SGHVS, CDR2 FNYEAQ. V gave up 4 bases and J gave up 0 bases, with 9 bases separating them. CDR3 bases: TGTGCCAGCAGCTCCAACCTAATGAACACTGAAGCTTTCTTT. Translated, it gives CASSSNLMNTEAFF.

V usage is TRBV10-2 and J usage is TRBJ2-2; 9 bases match TRBD1. V shed 8 bases, J shed 0 bases, and the junction held 7 bases outside the gene matches. The CDR3 covers 16 residues. From germline, CDR1 is WSHSY and CDR2 SAAADI. CDR3 residues: CASQGQGPSNTGELFF. The CDR3 DNA sequence: TGCGCCAGCCAGGGACAGGGCCCGTCGAACACCGGGGAGCTGTTTTTT.

This chain uses TRBV10-3 with TRBJ2-7; 10 bases line up with TRBD1. The germline CDR1 and CDR2 sequences are ENHRY and SYGVKD. The ends lost 4 bases at V and 3 bases at J; junction bases unmatched: 3. CDR3 length equals 14 residues. DNA for the CDR3: TGTGCCATCAGTGGGGGGACAGGGGTCTACGAGCAGTACTTC. Translating it yields CAISGGTGVYEQYF.

The genes are TRBV18 and TRBJ2-7; 13 bases fit TRBD2. CDR1 and CDR2 (germline): KGHSH, LQKENI. This CDR3 spans 15 amino acids. Trimming at V came to 5 bases and at J to 3 bases, leaving 4 bases not matched to a gene. The DNA for the CDR3 is TGTGCCAGCTCAGTAGGACTAGCGGGAGTCTACGAGCAGTACTTC. It codes for CASSVGLAGVYEQYF.

This chain connects TRBV28 to TRBJ2-3, with 12 bases lining up with TRBD1. The V segment lost 5 bases and the J segment 14 bases; nucleotides outside the gene matches: 5. This CDR3 comprises 12 residues. Per the germline V gene, CDR1 is MDHEN and CDR2 is SYDVKM. The CDR3 DNA follows: TGTGCCAGCAGTCTTGGGACAGGGGGCACGTATTTT. As protein: CASSLGTGGTYF.